The 4 T cell receptor beta chains below were found in one sample sequenced in a study of blood T cell repertoires in COVID-19. Repertoires were generated with immunoSEQ multiplex PCR, while TCRdb's copy carries only in-frame clones and drops some. The repertoire includes 80,000 or so clones, around 80% of them detected once, and approximately 20% sits in the top ten. The sample was peripheral blood. The source of these receptors is a woman aged 55-69 years with acute or convalescent COVID-19.

The chain uses TRBV5-1 and TRBJ1-1, with D possibly TRBD1 on 5 matching bases. This CDR3 contains 15 residues. Germline CDR1 and CDR2: SGHRS and YFSETQ. V lost 4 bases, J lost 2 bases, and 15 bases lay in between. CDR3 nucleotides: TGCGCCAGCAGCGCATCGACAGACTTAAACACTGAAGCTTTCTTT. Residues: CASSASTDLNTEAFF.

The chain uses TRBV6-5 and TRBJ2-7, with TRBD2 matching over 9 bases. Germline lookup yields CDR1 MNHEY and CDR2 SVGAGI. CDR3 length equals 14 residues. J gave up 3 bases and V 6 bases, and 6 bases lay outside the gene matches. The chain's CDR3 is CASSLTSGYYEQYF. In nucleotides, the CDR3 is TGTGCCAGCAGCCTTACTAGCGGGTACTACGAGCAGTACTTC.

The genes are TRBV5-6 and TRBJ1-3, with no clear D. Per the germline V gene, CDR1 is SGHDT and CDR2 is YYEEEE. This CDR3 spans 15 amino acids. V was trimmed by 4 bases and J by 3 bases, leaving 14 bases between them. Here the CDR3 reads CASSTITGGGNTIYF. The CDR3 region has the DNA TGTGCCAGCAGCACTATAACCGGAGGTGGAAACACCATATATTTT.

This chain joins TRBV6-5 and TRBJ1-2; 8 bases fit TRBD1. This CDR3 has 15 residues. CDR1 is MNHEY, CDR2 SVGAGI, per germline. V shed 7 bases and J 3 bases; nucleotides not matched to a gene: 10. The CDR3 nucleotides are TGTGCCAGCACCGAAGTTCGACAGGGGCACTATGGCTACACCTTC. Amino acid sequence: CASTEVRQGHYGYTF.